This T cell receptor (beta chain) was recorded in a study of T cell repertoires in cytomegalovirus infection. TCRdb used MiXCR to reprocess the reads, holding one entry per CDR3 protein. The sample comprises around 440,000 distinct CDR3 sequences, approximately 11% of which are singletons, and about 9.4% rests with the top ten. This clonotype has more than one count but fewer than ten. V was shortened by 0 bases and J by 0 bases, with 15 bases between the two germline ends. Germline CDR1 reads LGHNA; CDR2 reads YNFKEQ. This CDR3 contains 18 residues. This receptor was identified in a human donor in good health (CMV status not recorded). Some clones in this sample may be carry-over from other donors' samples. The chain has TRBV4-2 and TRBJ2-1; D call uncertain. Sequenced: PBMCs. The CDR3 region has the DNA TGTGCCAGCAGCCAAGATGACCGGTACCCTAGCTCCTACAATGAGCAGTTCTTC. Residues: CASSQDDRYPSSYNEQFF.